This T cell receptor (beta chain) comes out of a study of blood T cells in healthy people across ages. Comments on this clonotype: What it binds is unknown.

It was with a sample-barcoded 5' primer and a J-beta primer mix that a second PCR of roughly 6 to 11 cycles was run. A template-switch adaptor containing 12 random nucleotides labeled each cDNA molecule. TCRdb ran MiXCR on the 5' RACE reads and lists one entry per CDR3 protein. The table has roughly 1,000,000 distinct CDR3 sequences, almost 25% seen once. Study-wide results and caveats: Since the PBMCs were unsorted, naive and antigen-experienced cells could not be conclusively compared.

Per the germline V gene, CDR1 is SNHLY and CDR2 is FYNNEI. The CDR3 has 16 residues. V lost 2 bases and J lost 4, with 15 bases in between. These data were also filed under a second study, of T cells of mothers and their children. This second study notes: Barcodes for each sample and 2-4 random nucleotides were added by the M1S primer used in the second PCR. Overlap ran slightly, non-significantly higher for related than unrelated mother-child pairs.

The sample consisted of blood. The V and J genes are TRBV2 and TRBJ1-3, with a weak D call TRBD1 (6 bases). The sequence came from a girl under 10 years old in good health. The CDR3 spells CASSEIGGGGGNTIYF. The CDR3 nucleotides are TGTGCCAGCAGTGAAATAGGAGGCGGGGGCGGAAACACCATATATTTT.